Shown below are 20 T cell receptor beta chains from a single sample sequenced in a study of blood T cells in healthy people across ages. The use of a sample-barcoded 5' primer and a J-beta primer mix characterized a second PCR of roughly 6 to 11 cycles. MiXCR, run by TCRdb on the 5' RACE reads, gives a single entry per CDR3 protein. The sample consists of around 750,000 distinct CDR3 sequences, less than 70% of them appearing once. Input material: blood. The receptor set was obtained from a man older than 75 in good health.

The V call is TRBV12-3 or TRBV12-4, the J call TRBJ1-6; a possible D gene is TRBD1 (5 bases). This CDR3 is 14 amino acids long. V was clipped by 3 bases and J by 7 bases, with 10 bases between them. This chain's CDR3 is CASSFGGSNSPLHF. Written as DNA, the CDR3 is TGTGCCAGCAGTTTCGGGGGGTCGAATTCACCCCTCCACTTT.

The CDR3 nucleotides are TGTGCCAGCAGCTCAGGGACCGCTTACCAAGAGACCCAGTACTTC. Residues: CASSSGTAYQETQYF. The chain recombines TRBV5-5 with TRBJ2-5, with D tentatively TRBD1 or TRBD2 (5 bases each). This CDR3 region has 15 residues. Trimming removed 3 bases at V and 0 bases at J, with 12 bases between. Germline V lookup: CDR1 SGHKS, CDR2 YYEKEE (reference sequence).

The chain links TRBV6-1 to TRBJ2-1; D is perhaps TRBD2 (7 bases). Germline-derived CDR1 and CDR2 are MNHNS and SASEGT. The CDR3 totals 18 residues. The V end lost 4 bases, the J end lost 8 bases, and 27 bases lay between the germline ends. The chain's CDR3 is CASSALLQSGTYPYEQFF. CDR3 DNA sequence: TGTGCCAGCAGTGCACTACTTCAGAGCGGGACATATCCGTATGAGCAGTTCTTC.

The chain uses TRBV7-6 and TRBJ2-1; a possible D gene is TRBD1 (5 bases). Trimming removed 1 base at V and 8 bases at J, with 15 bases between. The CDR3 has 15 residues. CDR1 and CDR2 (germline): SGHVS, FNYEAQ. The DNA for the CDR3 is TGTGCCAGCAGCTTAGGGGGCGGACCTCCCGATGAGCAGTTCTTC. Translated: CASSLGGGPPDEQFF.

J is TRBJ2-7 and V is TRBV11-2; 7 positions match TRBD2. Per germline, CDR1 SGHAT and CDR2 FQNNGV. This CDR3 region has 17 residues. Losses at the gene ends were 0 bases for V and 7 bases for J; bases not matched to a gene: 15. The CDR3 DNA follows: TGTGCCAGCAGCTTAGATAATGCGGGAGTATCCTACAATGAGCAGTACTTC. Translation: CASSLDNAGVSYNEQYF.

The CDR3 reads CASSLGTGSSYNEQFF. CDR3 in DNA: TGCGCCAGCAGCTTGGGGACAGGGAGCTCCTACAATGAGCAGTTCTTC. The rearrangement links TRBV5-1 to TRBJ2-1, with 8 nucleotides matching TRBD1. The CDR3 is 16 amino acids. The V gene end was trimmed by 0 bases and the J gene end by 0 bases; junction bases not matched to a gene: 2. Germline V lookup: CDR1 SGHRS, CDR2 YFSETQ.

The V call is TRBV6-1, the J call TRBJ1-5, with D uncertain. Trimming took 0 bases from V and 6 from J, leaving 15 bases between them. The germline V gene encodes CDR1 MNHNS and CDR2 SASEGT. The CDR3 totals 16 residues. The chain's CDR3 is CASSEARAPRLQPQHF. In DNA form, the CDR3 reads TGTGCCAGCAGTGAAGCGCGGGCCCCCCGGCTTCAGCCCCAGCATTTT.

This clonotype appeared a few times. The chain combines TRBV6-1 with TRBJ2-1; TRBD2 aligns across 7 bases. The length of the CDR3 is 17 residues. The germline CDR1 and CDR2 sequences are MNHNS and SASEGT. Trimming removed 6 bases from V and 9 bases from J; junction bases left unmatched: 20. CDR3: CASRKGEKLAASPEQFF. The CDR3 DNA sequence: TGTGCCAGCAGAAAAGGGGAGAAGCTAGCGGCGTCTCCTGAGCAGTTCTTC.

With regard to this clonotype: A read error may account for a junction end that differs from germline. This chain joins TRBV20-1 and TRBJ1-6, with 9 bases identical to TRBD1. Germline-derived CDR1 and CDR2 are DFQATT and SNEGSKA (reference sequence). The CDR3 loop spans 16 amino acids. CDR3 in amino acids: CGAGSTGTGINSPLHF. In DNA, the CDR3 is TGCGGTGCTGGATCGACCGGGACAGGGATAAATTCACCCCTCCACTTT.

About this clonotype itself: The junction differs from germline at one of its ends, possibly a read error. The chain employs TRBV7-2 and TRBJ2-1; TRBD2 matches at 9 bases. The CDR3 sequence is 15 residues long. The V gene's germline CDR1 is SGHTA and CDR2 FQGNSA. The CDR3 sequence: CASSATSGSHNEQFF. CDR3 coding DNA: TGTGCTAGCAGCGCCACTAGCGGGTCTCACAATGAGCAGTTCTTC.

This clonotype was picked up a small number of times. CDR3 sequence reads: CASSSAGINYGYTF. Here the CDR3 DNA reads TGTGCCAGCAGTTCGGCGGGAATCAACTATGGCTACACCTTC. V and J are TRBV2 and TRBJ1-2; D remains ambiguous. This CDR3 comprises 14 residues. Germline V gene sequence: CDR1 SNHLY, CDR2 FYNNEI. Between the trimmed V and J ends, which lost 5 bases and 2 bases, there was a span of 12 bases.

The rearrangement uses TRBV13 and TRBJ2-5; no firm D call. The germline gives CDR1 PRHDT, CDR2 FYEKMQ (reference sequence). The V gene lost 1 base and the J gene lost 5 bases, with 8 bases spanning the gap. The CDR3 is 13 amino acids. DNA for the CDR3: TGTGCCAGCAGCTTAGAAAGGGCCGAGACCCAGTACTTC. Its protein product is CASSLERAETQYF.

This clonotype was detected a few times. The V and J genes are TRBV4-1 and TRBJ2-1, with unresolved D. CDR3 length equals 13 residues. With 4 bases removed from V and 8 bases from J, the gap between germline ends came to 12 bases. CDR1 and CDR2 from the germline V gene are MGHRA and YSYEKL. The CDR3 bases are TGCGCCAGCAGCCTTCTCAGGACGGATGAGCAGTTCTTC. This codes for CASSLLRTDEQFF.

Ten or more counts support this clonotype. The genes are TRBV5-1 and TRBJ2-5; the match to TRBD2 covers 7 bases. The CDR3 is 14 amino acids. Germline trimming cut 1 base from V and 4 bases from J; bases unmatched to any gene: 4. Germline V gene sequence: CDR1 SGHRS, CDR2 YFSETQ. The CDR3 region is CASSLIQRGETQYF. CDR3 sequence (DNA): TGCGCCAGCAGCTTGATCCAGCGGGGAGAGACCCAGTACTTC.

V gene TRBV2 combines with J gene TRBJ2-6; 9 bases fit TRBD1. Trimming removed 7 bases from V and 2 bases from J; junction bases left unmatched: 12. There are 18 residues in the CDR3. Germline V CDR1 and CDR2: SNHLY, FYNNEI. The CDR3 bases are TGTGCCAGCACCCCGGGAGGACAGGGGAGTACTGGGGCCAACGTCCTGACTTTC. Amino acid sequence: CASTPGGQGSTGANVLTF.

This clonotype has only one observation. The chain is built from TRBV21-1 and TRBJ2-1; the table's D call, TRBD1, has no DNA check behind it. TRBV21-1 is a listed pseudogene. This CDR3 has 15 residues. Here the CDR3 DNA reads TGTGCCAGCGGTCAACCGGGACAGATGGGCAATGAGCAGTTCTTC. Residues: CASGQPGQMGNEQFF.

In its sample, this clonotype was seen once. The genes are TRBV9 and TRBJ2-4; D possibly matches TRBD1 or TRBD2 (6 bases each). The J call is doubtful: the DNA matches TRBJ2-7 better. This CDR3 comprises 15 residues. The V gene's germline CDR1 is SGDLS and CDR2 YYNGEE. CDR3 coding DNA: TGTGCCAGCAGCGTAGCGGGGGCCCCAGCCAACGAGCAGTACTTC. The encoded protein is CASSVAGAPANEQYF.

The rearrangement links TRBV5-1 to TRBJ2-1, with TRBD1 matching over 9 bases. This CDR3 has 13 residues. Unmatched junction bases numbered 4, after V lost 2 bases and J lost 10 bases. Germline CDR1 reads SGHRS; CDR2 reads YFSETQ. In DNA, the CDR3 is TGCGCCAGCAGCTTCGGACAGGGGTGGGAGCAGTTCTTC. It encodes CASSFGQGWEQFF.

V gene TRBV6-5 combines with J gene TRBJ2-7; 7 bases line up with TRBD1. Per germline, CDR1 MNHEY and CDR2 SVGAGI. This CDR3 is built from 14 residues. Trimming cost V 7 bases and J 0 bases; bases outside gene matches: 6. CDR3 coding DNA: TGTGCCAGCACCTCGGACAGGAGCTCCTACGAGCAGTACTTC. It encodes CASTSDRSSYEQYF.

The J gene is TRBJ2-3, the V gene TRBV6-5, with D perhaps matching TRBD1 (6 bases). The CDR3 loop spans 15 amino acids. Germline loops: CDR1 MNHEY, CDR2 SVGAGI. The V and J ends lost 1 base and 14 bases respectively, with 22 bases between them. In nucleotides, the CDR3 is TGTGCCAGCAGTTACTACCCAGGGGCGGACAGATACGCGTATTTT. It yields the protein CASSYYPGADRYAYF.